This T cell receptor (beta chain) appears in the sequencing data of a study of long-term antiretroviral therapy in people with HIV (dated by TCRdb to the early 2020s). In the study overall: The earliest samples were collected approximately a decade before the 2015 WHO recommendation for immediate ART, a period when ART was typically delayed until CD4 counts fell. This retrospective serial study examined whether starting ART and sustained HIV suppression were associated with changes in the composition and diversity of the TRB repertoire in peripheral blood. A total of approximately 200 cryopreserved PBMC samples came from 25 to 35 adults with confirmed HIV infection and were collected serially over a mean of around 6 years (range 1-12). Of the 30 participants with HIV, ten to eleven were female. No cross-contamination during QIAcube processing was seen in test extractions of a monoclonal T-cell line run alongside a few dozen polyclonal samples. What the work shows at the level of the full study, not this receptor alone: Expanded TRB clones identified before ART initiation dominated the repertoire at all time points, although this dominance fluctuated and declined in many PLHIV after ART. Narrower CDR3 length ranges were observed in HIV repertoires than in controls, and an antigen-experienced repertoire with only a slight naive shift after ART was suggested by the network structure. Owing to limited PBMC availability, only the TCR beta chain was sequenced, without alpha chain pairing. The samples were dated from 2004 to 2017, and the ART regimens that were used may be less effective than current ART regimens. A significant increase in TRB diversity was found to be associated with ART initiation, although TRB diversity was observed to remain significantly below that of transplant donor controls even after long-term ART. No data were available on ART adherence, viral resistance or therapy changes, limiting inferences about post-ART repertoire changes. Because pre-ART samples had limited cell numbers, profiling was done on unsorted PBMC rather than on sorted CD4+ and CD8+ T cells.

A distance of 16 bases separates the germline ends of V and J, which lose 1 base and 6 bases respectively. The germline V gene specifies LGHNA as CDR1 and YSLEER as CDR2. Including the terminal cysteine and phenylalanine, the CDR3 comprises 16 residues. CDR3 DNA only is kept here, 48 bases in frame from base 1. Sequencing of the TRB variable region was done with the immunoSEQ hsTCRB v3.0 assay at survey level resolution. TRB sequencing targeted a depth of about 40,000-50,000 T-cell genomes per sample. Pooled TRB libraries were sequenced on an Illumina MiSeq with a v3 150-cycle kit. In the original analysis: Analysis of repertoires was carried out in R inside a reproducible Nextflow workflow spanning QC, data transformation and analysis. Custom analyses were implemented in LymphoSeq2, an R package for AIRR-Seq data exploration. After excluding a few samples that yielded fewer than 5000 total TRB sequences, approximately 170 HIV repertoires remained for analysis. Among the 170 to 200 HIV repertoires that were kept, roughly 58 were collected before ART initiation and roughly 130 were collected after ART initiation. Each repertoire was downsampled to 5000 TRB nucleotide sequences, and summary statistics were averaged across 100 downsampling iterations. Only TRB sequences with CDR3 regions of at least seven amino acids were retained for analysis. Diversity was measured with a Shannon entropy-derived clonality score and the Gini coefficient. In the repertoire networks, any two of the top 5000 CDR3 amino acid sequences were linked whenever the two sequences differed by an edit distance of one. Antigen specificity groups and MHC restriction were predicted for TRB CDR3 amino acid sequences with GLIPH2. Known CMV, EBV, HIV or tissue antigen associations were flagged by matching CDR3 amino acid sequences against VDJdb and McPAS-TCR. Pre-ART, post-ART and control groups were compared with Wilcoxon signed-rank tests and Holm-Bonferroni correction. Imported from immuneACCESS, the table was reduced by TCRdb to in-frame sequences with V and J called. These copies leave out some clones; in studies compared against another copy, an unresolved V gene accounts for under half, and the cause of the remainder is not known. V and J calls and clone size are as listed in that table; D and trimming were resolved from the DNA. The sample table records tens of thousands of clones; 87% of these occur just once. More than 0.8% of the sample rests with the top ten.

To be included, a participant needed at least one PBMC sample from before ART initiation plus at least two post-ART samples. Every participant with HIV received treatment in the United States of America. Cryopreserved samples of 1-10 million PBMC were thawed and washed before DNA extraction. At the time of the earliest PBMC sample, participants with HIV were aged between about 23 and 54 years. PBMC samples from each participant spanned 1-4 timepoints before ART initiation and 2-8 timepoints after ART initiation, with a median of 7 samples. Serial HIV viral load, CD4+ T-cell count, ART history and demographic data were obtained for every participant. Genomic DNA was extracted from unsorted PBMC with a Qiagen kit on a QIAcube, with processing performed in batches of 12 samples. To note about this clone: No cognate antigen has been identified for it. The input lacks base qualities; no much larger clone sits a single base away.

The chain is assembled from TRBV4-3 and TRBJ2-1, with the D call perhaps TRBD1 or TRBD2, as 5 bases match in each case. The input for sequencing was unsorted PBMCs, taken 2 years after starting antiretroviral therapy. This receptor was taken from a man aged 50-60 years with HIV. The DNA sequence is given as TGCGCCAGCAGCCAAGGAGGGGTCGGGACCGTCAATGAGCAGTTCTTC. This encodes CASSQGGVGTVNEQFF.